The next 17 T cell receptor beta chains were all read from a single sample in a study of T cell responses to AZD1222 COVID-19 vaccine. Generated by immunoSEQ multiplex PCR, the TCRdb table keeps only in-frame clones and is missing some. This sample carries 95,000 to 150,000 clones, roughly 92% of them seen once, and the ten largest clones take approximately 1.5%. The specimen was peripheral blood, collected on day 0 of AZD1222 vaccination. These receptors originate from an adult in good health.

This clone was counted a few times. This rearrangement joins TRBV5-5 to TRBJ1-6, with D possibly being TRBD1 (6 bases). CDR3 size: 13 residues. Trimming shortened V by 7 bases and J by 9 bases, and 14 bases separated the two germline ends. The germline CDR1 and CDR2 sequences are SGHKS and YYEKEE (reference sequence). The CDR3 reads CASGLRGGSPLHF. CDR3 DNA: TGTGCCAGCGGCCTCCGAGGGGGTTCACCCCTCCACTTT.

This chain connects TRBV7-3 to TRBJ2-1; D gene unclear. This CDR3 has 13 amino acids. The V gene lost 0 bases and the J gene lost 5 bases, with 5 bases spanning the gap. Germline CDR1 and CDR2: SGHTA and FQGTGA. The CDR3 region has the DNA TGTGCCAGCAGCTTAACCGTAGACAATGAGCAGTTCTTC. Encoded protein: CASSLTVDNEQFF.

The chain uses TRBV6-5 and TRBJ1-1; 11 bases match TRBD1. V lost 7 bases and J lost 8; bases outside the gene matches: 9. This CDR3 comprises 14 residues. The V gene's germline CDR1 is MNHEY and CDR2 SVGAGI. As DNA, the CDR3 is TGTGCCAGCACCATCCTGGACAGGGGGCGGGAAGCTTTCTTT. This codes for CASTILDRGREAFF.

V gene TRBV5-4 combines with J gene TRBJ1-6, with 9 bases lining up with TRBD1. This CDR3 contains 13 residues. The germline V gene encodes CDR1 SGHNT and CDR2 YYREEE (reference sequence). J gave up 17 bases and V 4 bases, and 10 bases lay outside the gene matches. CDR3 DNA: TGTGCCAGCAGCCGACAGGGGGACCTTAACATCCACTTT. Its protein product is CASSRQGDLNIHF.

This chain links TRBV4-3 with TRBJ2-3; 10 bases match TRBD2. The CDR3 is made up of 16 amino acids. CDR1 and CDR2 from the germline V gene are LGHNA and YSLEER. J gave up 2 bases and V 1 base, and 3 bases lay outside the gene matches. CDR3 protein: CASSQGTSGFTDTQYF. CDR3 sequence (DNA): TGCGCCAGCAGCCAAGGGACTAGCGGATTCACAGATACGCAGTATTTT.

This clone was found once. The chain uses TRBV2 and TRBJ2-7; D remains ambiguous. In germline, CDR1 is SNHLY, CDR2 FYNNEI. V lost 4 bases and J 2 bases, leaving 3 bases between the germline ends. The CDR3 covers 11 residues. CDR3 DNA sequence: TGTGCCAGCAGTGGTCCCTACGAGCAGTACTTC. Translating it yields CASSGPYEQYF.

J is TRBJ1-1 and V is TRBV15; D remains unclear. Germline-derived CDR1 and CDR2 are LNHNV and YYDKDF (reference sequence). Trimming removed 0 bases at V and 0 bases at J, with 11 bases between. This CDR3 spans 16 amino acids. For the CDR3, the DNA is TGTGCCACCAGCAGAGAAGGAGGGAACATGAACACTGAAGCTTTCTTT. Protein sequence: CATSREGGNMNTEAFF.

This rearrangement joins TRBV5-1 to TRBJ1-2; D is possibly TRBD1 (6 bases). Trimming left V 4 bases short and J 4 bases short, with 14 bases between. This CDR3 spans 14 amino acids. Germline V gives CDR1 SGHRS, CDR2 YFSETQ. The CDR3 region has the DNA TGCGCCAGCAGCCCCAGTCCGGGGGCCTATGGCTACACCTTC. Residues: CASSPSPGAYGYTF.

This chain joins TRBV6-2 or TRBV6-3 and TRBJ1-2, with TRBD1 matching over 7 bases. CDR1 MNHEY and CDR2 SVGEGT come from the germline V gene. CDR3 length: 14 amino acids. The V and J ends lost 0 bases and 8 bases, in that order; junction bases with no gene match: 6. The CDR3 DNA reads TGTGCCAGCAGTTACTCGGGCAGGGGGAAAGGCTACACCTTC. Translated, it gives CASSYSGRGKGYTF.

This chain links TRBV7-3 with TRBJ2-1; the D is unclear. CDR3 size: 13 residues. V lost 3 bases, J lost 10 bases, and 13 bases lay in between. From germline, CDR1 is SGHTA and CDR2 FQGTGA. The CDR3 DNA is TGTGCCAGCAGCTTGCTAGTTGGAAGGGAGCAGTTCTTC. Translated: CASSLLVGREQFF.

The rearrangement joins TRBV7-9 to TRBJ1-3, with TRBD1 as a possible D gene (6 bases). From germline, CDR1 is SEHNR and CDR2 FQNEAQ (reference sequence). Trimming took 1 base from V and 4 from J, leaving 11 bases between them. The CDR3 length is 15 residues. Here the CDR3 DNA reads TGTGCCAGCAGCTTAGAAGGGGGAGAAGGAAACACCATATATTTT. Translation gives CASSLEGGEGNTIYF.

CDR3 nucleotide sequence: TGTGCCAGCTCGATGCGGTCCTACAATGAGCAGTTCTTC. Its translation is CASSMRSYNEQFF. The chain combines TRBV3-1 (or the pseudogene TRBV3-2) with TRBJ2-1, with D unresolved. The germline V and J ends were trimmed by 8 bases and 1 base, with 9 bases remaining between them. CDR1 is LGHDT and CDR2 is YNNKEL in the germline V gene (reference sequence). The CDR3 covers 13 residues.

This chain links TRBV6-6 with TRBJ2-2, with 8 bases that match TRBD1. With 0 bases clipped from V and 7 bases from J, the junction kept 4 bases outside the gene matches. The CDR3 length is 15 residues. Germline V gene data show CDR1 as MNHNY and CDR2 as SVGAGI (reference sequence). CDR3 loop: CASSYSQGAVGELFF. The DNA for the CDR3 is TGTGCCAGCAGTTACTCTCAGGGGGCAGTCGGGGAGCTGTTTTTT.

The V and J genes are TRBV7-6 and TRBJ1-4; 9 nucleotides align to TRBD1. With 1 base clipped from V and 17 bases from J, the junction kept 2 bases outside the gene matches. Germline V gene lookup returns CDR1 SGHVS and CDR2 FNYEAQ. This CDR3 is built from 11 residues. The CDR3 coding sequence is TGTGCCAGCAGCTTAGGGACAGGGGAATTTTTT. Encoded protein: CASSLGTGEFF.

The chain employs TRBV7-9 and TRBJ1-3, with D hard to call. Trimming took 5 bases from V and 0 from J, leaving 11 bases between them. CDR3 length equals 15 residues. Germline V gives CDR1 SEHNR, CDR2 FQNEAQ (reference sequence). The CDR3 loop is CASSPPPRSGNTIYF. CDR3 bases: TGTGCCAGCAGCCCACCGCCCCGCTCTGGAAACACCATATATTTT. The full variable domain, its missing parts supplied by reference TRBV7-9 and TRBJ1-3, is DTGVSQNPRHKITKRGQNVTFRCDPISEHNRLYWYRQTLGQGPEFLTYFQNEAQLEKSRLLSDRFSAERPKGSFSTLEIQRTEQGDSAMYLCASSPPPRSGNTIYFGEGSWLTVV.

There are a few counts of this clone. Here the CDR3 reads CASSVGSRNQPQHF. The CDR3 nucleotides are TGTGCCAGCAGCGTGGGAAGCCGCAATCAGCCCCAGCATTTT. This chain uses TRBV9 with TRBJ1-5; D not certain. Trimming took off 2 bases at V and 2 bases at J, with 8 bases between the two ends. This CDR3 comprises 14 residues. CDR1 is SGDLS and CDR2 is YYNGEE in the germline V gene.

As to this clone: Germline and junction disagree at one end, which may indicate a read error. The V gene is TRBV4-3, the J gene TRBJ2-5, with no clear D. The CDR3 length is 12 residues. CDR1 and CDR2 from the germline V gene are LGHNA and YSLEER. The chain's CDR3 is CASSQDQETQYF. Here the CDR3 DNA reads TGCGCCAGCAGCCAAGACCAGGAGACCCAGTACTTC.